This TCR beta chain was retrieved from a study of blood T cell repertoires in COVID-19. This CDR3 has 13 amino acids. The germline V gene encodes CDR1 MNHNS and CDR2 SASEGT. The germline V and J ends were trimmed by 8 bases and 2 bases, with 13 bases remaining between them. Per the authors' pipeline: Counts of nucleated cells, estimated from reference gene primer amplification, were obtained. Clones were sequenced by immunoSEQ multiplex PCR, and TCRdb holds only the in-frame ones, with some missing. That table is the source of V, J and clone size, and D and trimming were worked out from the DNA. The data show a few hundred thousand clones, with nearly 90% seen just once and over 8% held by the top ten.

The sequence derives from a man aged 18 to 35 with active or convalescent COVID-19. The sample taken for sequencing was peripheral blood. The V and J genes are TRBV6-1 and TRBJ2-7, with D unclear. The CDR3 is CASETEIPYEQYF. The DNA for the CDR3 is TGTGCCAGCGAAACAGAGATCCCCTACGAGCAGTACTTC.